This T cell receptor beta chain derives from a study of response to subunit inactivated influenza vaccine. Regarding the study as a whole: That few new T cells are recruited by each seasonal influenza vaccination was the authors' suggestion.

One entry per CDR3 protein, called by TCRdb with MiXCR from the RT-PCR reads. The table lists about 650,000 distinct CDR3 sequences, 11% to 15% of them singletons. This clonotype was seen a handful of times. Its antigen is undetermined. The sample consisted of PBMCs from blood, taken 14 days before vaccination. This sequence was found in a man aged 50 or older who received an inactivated influenza vaccine.

The CDR3 reads CASSHTDRWQETQYF. The DNA for the CDR3 is TGTGCCAGCAGCCATACCGACAGGTGGCAAGAGACCCAGTACTTC. The chain links TRBV7-9 to TRBJ2-5, with TRBD1 as a possible D gene (6 bases). Trimming pared 5 bases from V and 2 bases from J, leaving 15 bases between. The CDR3 is 15 residues long. Germline CDR1 and CDR2: SEHNR and FQNEAQ (reference sequence). The full variable domain, in which reference TRBV7-9 and TRBJ2-5 provide the parts outside the CDR3, is DTGVSQNPRHKITKRGQNVTFRCDPISEHNRLYWYRQTLGQGPEFLTYFQNEAQLEKSRLLSDRFSAERPKGSFSTLEIQRTEQGDSAMYLCASSHTDRWQETQYFGPGTRLLVL.